This TCR beta chain was retrieved from a study of identifying expanded T cells in peripheral blood. Data came from immunoSEQ multiplex PCR; TCRdb stores just in-frame clones and leaves some out. The table records 95,000 or so clones, approximately 86% of them present only once. V gave up 4 bases and J gave up 6 bases, with 15 bases separating them. This CDR3 has 13 residues. Germline assignment: CDR1 SQVTM and CDR2 ANQGSEA. V is TRBV29-1 and J is TRBJ1-2, with D possibly matching TRBD1 (6 bases). Specimen: blood. This clonotype was obtained from a person aged 18 to 75 in good health. The CDR3 DNA reads as TGCAGCGTTGCGGACAGCGTCCTGAATGGCTACACCTTC. Its translation is CSVADSVLNGYTF.